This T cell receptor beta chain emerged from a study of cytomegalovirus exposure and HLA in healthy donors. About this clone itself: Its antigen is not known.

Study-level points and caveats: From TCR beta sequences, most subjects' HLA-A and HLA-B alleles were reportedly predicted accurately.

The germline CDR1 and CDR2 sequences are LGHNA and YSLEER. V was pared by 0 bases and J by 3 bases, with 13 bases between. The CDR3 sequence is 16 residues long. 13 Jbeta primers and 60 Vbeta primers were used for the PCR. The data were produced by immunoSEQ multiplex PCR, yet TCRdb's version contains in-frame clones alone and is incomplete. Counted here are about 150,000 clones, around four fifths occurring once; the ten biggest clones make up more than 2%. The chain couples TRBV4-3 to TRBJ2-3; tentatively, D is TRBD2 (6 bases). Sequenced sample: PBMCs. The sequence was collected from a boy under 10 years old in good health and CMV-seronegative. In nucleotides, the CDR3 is TGCGCCAGCAGCCAAGACAGTCGGAGGGCGACAGATACGCAGTATTTT. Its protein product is CASSQDSRRATDTQYF.